This T cell receptor beta chain was found in a study of blood T cells in healthy people across ages. This CDR3 has 12 residues. V was cut by 3 bases and J by 6 bases, with 7 bases left in between. The germline CDR1 and CDR2 sequences are KGHDR and SFDVKD. A second PCR of roughly 6 to 12 cycles used a sample-barcoded 5' primer and a J-beta primer mix. MiXCR was run by TCRdb on the 5' RACE reads, yielding one entry per CDR3 protein. This sample has some 1.5 million distinct CDR3 sequences, with roughly 30% found just once. This clonotype was observed a handful of times. The sequenced material came from blood. V is TRBV24-1 and J is TRBJ2-5; tentatively, D is TRBD1 or TRBD2 (5 bases each). The clonotype originates from a woman in her 30s in good health. The CDR3 region is CATSDEGQTQYF. CDR3 sequence (DNA): TGTGCCACCAGTGATGAGGGACAGACCCAGTACTTC.